This T cell receptor beta chain was sequenced during a study of molecular identifiers for immune sequencing clone quantification. Study context: Naive CD8 RNA (around 20,000 or 99,000 cells) was divided into five aliquots, with four sequenced. General observations from the study: Naive cells had under 1% of molecules in clones above 20 RNA copies, effectors over 97%.

This CDR3 is 14 amino acids long. CDR1 and CDR2 (germline): ENHRY, SYGVKD. The V gene lost 3 bases and the J gene lost 0 bases, with 8 bases spanning the gap. There are many counts of this clonotype. No antigen is known for it. CD8+CD4-CCR7+CD45RA+ sorting gave the naive CD8 T cells. TCRdb analysed the PCR reads with MiXCR anew, one entry per CDR3 protein. The sample shows about 63,000 distinct CDR3 sequences, around a fifth of them seen only once. This chain connects TRBV10-3 to TRBJ1-2, with no clear D. Sequencing used naive CD8+ T cells from blood, with Jurkat cell RNA spiked in. Subset defined: FACS-sorted CD8+CD4-CCR7+CD45RA+ naive T cells. This receptor was obtained from a human donor in good health. Some libraries in this study had Jurkat cell RNA spiked in. CDR3 in amino acids: CAISDTETNYGYTF. The CDR3 DNA reads TGTGCCATCAGTGATACAGAAACTAACTATGGCTACACCTTC.